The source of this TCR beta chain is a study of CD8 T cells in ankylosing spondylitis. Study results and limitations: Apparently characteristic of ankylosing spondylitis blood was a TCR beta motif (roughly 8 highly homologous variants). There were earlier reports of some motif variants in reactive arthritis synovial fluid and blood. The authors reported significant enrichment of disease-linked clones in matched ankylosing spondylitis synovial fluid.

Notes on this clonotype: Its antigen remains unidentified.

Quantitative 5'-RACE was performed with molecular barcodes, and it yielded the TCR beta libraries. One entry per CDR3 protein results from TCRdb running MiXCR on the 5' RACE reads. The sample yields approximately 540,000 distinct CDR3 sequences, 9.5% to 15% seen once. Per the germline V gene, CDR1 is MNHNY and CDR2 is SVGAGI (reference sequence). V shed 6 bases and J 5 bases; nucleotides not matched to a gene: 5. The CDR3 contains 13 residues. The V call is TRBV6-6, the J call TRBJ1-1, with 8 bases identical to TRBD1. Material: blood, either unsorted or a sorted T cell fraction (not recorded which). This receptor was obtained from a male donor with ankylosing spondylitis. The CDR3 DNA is TGTGCCAGCAGACTGACAGGGGAAACTGAAGCTTTCTTT. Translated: CASRLTGETEAFF.